The clone carrying this T cell receptor (beta chain) came up a few times. Its matching antigen is unknown. The data were taken from a study of T cells in localized non-small cell lung cancer. Sequenced by immunoSEQ multiplex PCR; TCRdb stores in-frame clones only, minus some. The sample comprises roughly 2,200 clones, around 23% of which are singletons, and about 7.2% rests with the top ten. Points from the study as a whole: Uninvolved neighboring lung showed the greatest T cell clonality, exceeding tumor. Paired adjacent lung recovered a median around 59 of the top 100 tumor clones.

This CDR3 contains 19 residues. Germline lookup yields CDR1 SGHNT and CDR2 YENEEA. The V gene end was trimmed by 5 bases and the J gene end by 0 bases; junction bases not matched to a gene: 18. The specimen comprised lung tumor tissue, sampled before any cancer treatment. This TCR came from a man between 40 and 75 years old with stage III lung adenocarcinoma. This chain joins TRBV11-3 and TRBJ2-7, with 8 bases identical to TRBD1. CDR3 sequence reads: CASSPALPGGHFSSYEQYF. For the CDR3, the DNA is TGTGCCAGCAGCCCTGCCCTACCAGGGGGCCATTTCAGCTCCTACGAGCAGTACTTC.